This T cell receptor (beta chain) was captured in a study of OX40 agonist ivuxolimab in advanced cancers. Study in general: Dosing consisted of intravenous ivuxolimab at 0.01 to 10 mg/kg every 2 weeks. Study-level results: CD8+ T cells averaged more expanded clones than CD4+.

V dropped 5 bases and J dropped 3; count of bases not matched to a gene: 14. CDR3 size: 17 residues. Germline V CDR1 and CDR2: SGHNT, YYREEE (reference sequence). As to this clone: Its specificity is unknown.

Autoimmune disease history or systemic immunosuppression disqualified patients. Collection of blood occurred at baseline, at cycle 4 day 1, and at cycle 7 day 1. Clones were read by immunoSEQ multiplex PCR, and TCRdb kept only the in-frame ones, dropping some. The sample shows around 40,000 clones, roughly 90% of them seen only once. Sequencing was performed on CD4+ or CD8+ T cells sorted from blood, taken in a trial of the OX40 agonist ivuxolimab. The V and J genes are TRBV5-4 and TRBJ2-5; 9 bases align to TRBD2. This receptor was identified in an adult with an advanced solid tumor such as melanoma, head and neck, liver or kidney cancer. The CDR3 reads CASRGSPGGRAKETQYF. The CDR3 DNA is TGTGCCAGCAGGGGATCACCTGGCGGGAGGGCGAAAGAGACCCAGTACTTC.